This paragraph covers one TCR beta chain sequence. Its antigen is currently unknown. The record originates from a study of cytomegalovirus exposure and HLA in healthy donors. Broader study findings: What was likely a sequencing artifact was a cluster of highly shared sequence variants. Researchers counted approximately 160 TCR beta chains as cytomegalovirus-associated.

The CDR3 is made up of 14 amino acids. Germline V gives CDR1 SEHNR, CDR2 FQNEAQ (reference sequence). The V gene lost 5 bases and the J gene lost 5 bases, with 16 bases spanning the gap. In the PCR, 60 Vbeta and 13 Jbeta primers were used. Profiled with immunoSEQ multiplex PCR; TCRdb holds only in-frame clones, not every one. Its clone listing holds about 210,000 clones. The clonotype comes from a woman aged 25 to 39 in good health and CMV-seropositive. Sequencing used PBMCs. This sequence joins TRBV7-9 and TRBJ2-7; D remains unclear. DNA of the CDR3: TGTGCCAGCAGCCCGACACAGAAGGTCCACGAGCAGTACTTC. Protein product: CASSPTQKVHEQYF.